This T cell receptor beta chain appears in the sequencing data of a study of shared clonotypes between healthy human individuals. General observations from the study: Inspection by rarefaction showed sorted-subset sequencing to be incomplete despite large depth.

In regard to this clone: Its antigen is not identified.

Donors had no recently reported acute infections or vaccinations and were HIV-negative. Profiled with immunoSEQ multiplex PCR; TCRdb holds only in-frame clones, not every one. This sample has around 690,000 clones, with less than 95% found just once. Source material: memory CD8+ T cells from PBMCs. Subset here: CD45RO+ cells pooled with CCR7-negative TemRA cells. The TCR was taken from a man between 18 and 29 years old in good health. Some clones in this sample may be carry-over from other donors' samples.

The CDR3 sequence: CASSQQGSSYEQYF. CDR3 in DNA: TGCGCCAGCAGCCAACAGGGAAGCTCCTACGAGCAGTACTTC. This chain uses TRBV4-1 with TRBJ2-7; possible D gene TRBD1, 5 bases. The CDR3 is made up of 14 amino acids. Germline-derived CDR1 and CDR2 are MGHRA and YSYEKL. V was pared by 2 bases and J by 0 bases, with 8 bases between.